The sequence of this TCR beta chain was determined in a study of T-cell memory formation after mild COVID-19 (dated by TCRdb to the early 2020s). About the investigation overall: TCR sequence clusters from the two donors were found to be largely donor specific. Longitudinal TCRalpha and TCRbeta repertoire sequencing tracked T-cell clones expanding and contracting after mild COVID-19 in a couple of donors. Two young, previously healthy adult volunteers made up the cohort, one male and one female. Broad study findings and their caveats: Clones that contracted from day 15 to 85 showed balanced CD4/CD8 phenotypes, whereas a second wave of clones that expanded from day 15 to 37 leaned towards CD4+. Contracting CD4+ clones turned up mainly in the CM and EM memory subsets, whereas EMRA was where CD8+ clones were enriched. The study covered only a couple of mild cases, and larger cohorts including severe cases with pre-infection samples were considered necessary. The detection of some responding clones in pre-infection memory suggests that pre-existing cross-reactive memory T cells joined the SARS-CoV-2 response. SARS-CoV-2 specificity of the second-wave clones peaking on day 37 was not confirmed.

Sequenced using an Illumina NovaSeq 6000. TCRalpha and TCRbeta cDNA libraries were built by 5'RACE with constant-segment primers, adding sample barcodes and unique molecular identifiers. RNA was extracted from every sample with Trizol reagent. Library amplification was performed in two PCR steps, and a second sample barcode and Illumina TruSeq adapters were introduced in the second step. Libraries were sequenced on an Illumina NovaSeq with 2 x 150 bp paired-end reads. In the original analysis: Demultiplexing of reads and collapsing into UMI-guided consensus sequences were performed with migec v1.2.7. With mixcr v2.1.11, UMI consensuses were aligned to TRA and TRB V and J templates and assembled into clonotypes. A clonotype was counted as expanded or contracted only if both edgeR and NoisET called the change significant, with noise models trained on biological replicates. For edgeR calls, the cutoffs were a false discovery rate-adjusted p below 0.01 and a log2 fold-change threshold of 1. As an exploratory analysis of dynamics, max-normalized trajectories of the 1000 most abundant clonotypes were examined by PCA with hierarchical clustering. Each responding clone was given a CD4 or CD8 phenotype based on the CD4+ and CD8+ repertoires, which had been sequenced separately. The raw public data were reprocessed by TCRdb itself: fastp quality trimming at Q25, MiXCR clonotype calling, in-frame beta chains only. Duplicate CDR3 protein sequences are folded into a single record with the most common DNA and genes. For this entry, the V and J calls and clone size follow TCRdb and not the study's own pipeline. The sample yields approximately 260,000 distinct CDR3 sequences; roughly 15% were counted once. The top ten hold approximately 3.4% of the sample.

Per the germline V gene (reference sequence), DFQATT is the CDR1 and SNEGSKA is the CDR2. Including cysteine and phenylalanine, the CDR3 has 13 amino acids. The only DNA kept is the CDR3, 39 bases in frame from the first base. This clonotype has only a few counts. Its antigen specificity is not known. No base-level quality is on record; no much larger clone is a single base apart. PBMCs were isolated by Ficoll-Paque density gradient centrifugation. In this chain, TRBV20-1 is recombined with TRBJ2-5; too little of a D gene remains to name it. Sequencing was done on a sample of PBMCs or a T cell subset sorted from them (not recorded which). This sequence originates from a man younger than 35 who had mild COVID-19 (a few samples of this study predate the infection). The sample titles of this study are shuffled in the database, so cell type and time point are left out; the donor was told from shared clones. The CDR3 protein is CRADRALGETQYF. The DNA reads as follows: TGCAGGGCCGATAGGGCCCTCGGGGAGACCCAGTACTTC.